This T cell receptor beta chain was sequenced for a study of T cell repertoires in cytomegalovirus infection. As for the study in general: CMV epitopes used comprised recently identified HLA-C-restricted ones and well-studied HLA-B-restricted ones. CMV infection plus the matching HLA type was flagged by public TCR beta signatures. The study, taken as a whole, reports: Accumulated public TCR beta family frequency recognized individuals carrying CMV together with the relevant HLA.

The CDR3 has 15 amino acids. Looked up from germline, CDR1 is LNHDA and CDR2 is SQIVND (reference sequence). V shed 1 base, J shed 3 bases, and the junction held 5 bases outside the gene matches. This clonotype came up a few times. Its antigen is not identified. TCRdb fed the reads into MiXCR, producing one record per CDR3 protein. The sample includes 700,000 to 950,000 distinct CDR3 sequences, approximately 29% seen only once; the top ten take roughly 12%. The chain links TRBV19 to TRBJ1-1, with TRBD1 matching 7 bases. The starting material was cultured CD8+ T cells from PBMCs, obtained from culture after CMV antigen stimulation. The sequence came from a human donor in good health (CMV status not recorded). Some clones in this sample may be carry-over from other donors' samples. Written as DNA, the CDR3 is TGTGCCAGTAGTATAGGGACAGGAAGAGACACTGAAGCTTTCTTT. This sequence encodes CASSIGTGRDTEAFF.